The following is a TCR beta chain sequence with its context. This sample was taken from a study of control samples from healthy donors and cancer patients. Only in-frame clones appear in the TCRdb table, and some are missing; sequencing was by immunoSEQ multiplex PCR. The table has some 76,000 clones, roughly 90% seen once. This CDR3 is 15 amino acids long. V lost 1 base to trimming and J lost 5 bases, with 15 bases between them. Germline lookup yields CDR1 SGHRS and CDR2 YFSETQ. This clonotype was obtained from a man aged 55-75 years with lung cancer. The chain employs TRBV5-1 and TRBJ1-1; D gene ambiguous. The sample taken for sequencing was PBMCs. CDR3 protein: CASSLSLARTTEAFF. The CDR3 DNA is TGCGCCAGCAGCTTGTCCTTAGCGAGGACGACTGAAGCTTTCTTT.